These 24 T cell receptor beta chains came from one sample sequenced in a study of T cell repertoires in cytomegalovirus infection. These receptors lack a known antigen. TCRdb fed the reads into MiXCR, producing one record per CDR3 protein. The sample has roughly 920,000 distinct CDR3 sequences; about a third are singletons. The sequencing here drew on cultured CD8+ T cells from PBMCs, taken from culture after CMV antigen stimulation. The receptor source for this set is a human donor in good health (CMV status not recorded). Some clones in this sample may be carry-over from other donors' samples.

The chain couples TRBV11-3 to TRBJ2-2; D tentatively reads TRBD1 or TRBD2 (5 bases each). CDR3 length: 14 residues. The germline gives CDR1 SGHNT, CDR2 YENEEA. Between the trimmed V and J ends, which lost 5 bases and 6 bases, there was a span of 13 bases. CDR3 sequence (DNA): TGTGCCAGCAGCCCCCCCCAGGGACCCGGGGAGCTGTTTTTT. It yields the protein CASSPPQGPGELFF.

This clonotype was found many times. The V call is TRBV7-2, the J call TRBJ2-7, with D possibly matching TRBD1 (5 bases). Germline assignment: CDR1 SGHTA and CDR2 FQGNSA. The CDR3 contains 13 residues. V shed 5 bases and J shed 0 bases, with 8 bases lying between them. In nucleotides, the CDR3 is TGTGCCAGCAGCCCGGACAACTCCTACGAGCAGTACTTC. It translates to CASSPDNSYEQYF.

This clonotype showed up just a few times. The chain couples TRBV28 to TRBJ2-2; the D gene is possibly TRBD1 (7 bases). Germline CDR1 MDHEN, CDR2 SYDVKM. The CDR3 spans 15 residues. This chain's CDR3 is CATRGDFSGTGELFF. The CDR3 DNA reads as TGTGCAACCAGGGGGGACTTTTCGGGGACCGGGGAGCTGTTTTTT.

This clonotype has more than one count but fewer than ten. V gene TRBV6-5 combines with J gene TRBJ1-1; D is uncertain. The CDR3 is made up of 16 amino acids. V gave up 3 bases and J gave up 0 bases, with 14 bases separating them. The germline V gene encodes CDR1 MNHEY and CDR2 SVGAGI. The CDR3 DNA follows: TGTGCCAGCAGTTATCTCGGCGGACTGATGAACACTGAAGCTTTCTTT. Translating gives CASSYLGGLMNTEAFF.

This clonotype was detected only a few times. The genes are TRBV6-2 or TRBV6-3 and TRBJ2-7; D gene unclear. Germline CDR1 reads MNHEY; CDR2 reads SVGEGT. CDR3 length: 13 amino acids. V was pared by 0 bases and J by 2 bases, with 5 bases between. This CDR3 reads CASSYSSPYEQYF. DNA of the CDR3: TGTGCCAGCAGTTACTCGTCCCCCTACGAGCAGTACTTC.

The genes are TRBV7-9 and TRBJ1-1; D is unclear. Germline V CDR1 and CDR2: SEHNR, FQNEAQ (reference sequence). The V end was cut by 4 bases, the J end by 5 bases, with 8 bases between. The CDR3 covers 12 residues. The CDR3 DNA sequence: TGTGCCAGCAGCTCCTCGAGGACTGAAGCTTTCTTT. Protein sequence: CASSSSRTEAFF.

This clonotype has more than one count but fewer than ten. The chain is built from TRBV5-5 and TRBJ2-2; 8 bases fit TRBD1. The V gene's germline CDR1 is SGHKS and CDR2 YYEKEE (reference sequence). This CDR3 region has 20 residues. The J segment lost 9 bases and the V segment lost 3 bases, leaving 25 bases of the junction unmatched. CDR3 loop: CASSSPGETGAQRSIRELFF. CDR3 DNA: TGTGCCAGCAGCTCCCCTGGTGAGACAGGGGCGCAAAGGAGTATCCGGGAGCTGTTTTTT.

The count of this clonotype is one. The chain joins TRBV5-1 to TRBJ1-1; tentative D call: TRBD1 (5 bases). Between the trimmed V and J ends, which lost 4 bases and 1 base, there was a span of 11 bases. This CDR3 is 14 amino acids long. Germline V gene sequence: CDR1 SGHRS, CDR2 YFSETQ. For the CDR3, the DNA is TGCGCCAGCAGCGGGGCAGGAAAGAACACTGAAGCTTTCTTT. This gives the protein CASSGAGKNTEAFF.

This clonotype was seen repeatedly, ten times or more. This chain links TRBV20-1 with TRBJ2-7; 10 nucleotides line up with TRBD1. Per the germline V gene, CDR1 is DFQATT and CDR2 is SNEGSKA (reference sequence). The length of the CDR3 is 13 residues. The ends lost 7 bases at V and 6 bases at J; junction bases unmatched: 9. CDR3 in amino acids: CSVNRDRGLEQYV. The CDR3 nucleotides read TGCAGTGTTAACCGGGACAGGGGACTCGAGCAGTACGTC.

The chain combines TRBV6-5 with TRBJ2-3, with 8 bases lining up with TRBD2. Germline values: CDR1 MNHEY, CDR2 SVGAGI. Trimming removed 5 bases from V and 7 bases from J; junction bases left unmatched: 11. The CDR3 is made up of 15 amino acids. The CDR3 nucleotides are TGTGCCAGCAGTCTCGGGGGGGGGCGGATTTATACGCAGTATTTT. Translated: CASSLGGGRIYTQYF.

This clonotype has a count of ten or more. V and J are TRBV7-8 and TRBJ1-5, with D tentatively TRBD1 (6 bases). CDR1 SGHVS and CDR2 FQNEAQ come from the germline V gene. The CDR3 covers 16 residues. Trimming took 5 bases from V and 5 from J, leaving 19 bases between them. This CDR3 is CASSPQLQGGYQPQHF. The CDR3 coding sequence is TGTGCCAGCAGCCCACAGTTACAGGGAGGGTATCAGCCCCAGCATTTT.

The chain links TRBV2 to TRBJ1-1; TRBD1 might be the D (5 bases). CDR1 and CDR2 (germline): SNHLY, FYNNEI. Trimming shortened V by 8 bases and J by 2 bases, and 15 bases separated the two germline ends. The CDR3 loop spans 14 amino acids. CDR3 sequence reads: CASPLRQPNTEAFF. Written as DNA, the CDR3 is TGTGCCAGCCCCCTGCGACAGCCAAACACTGAAGCTTTCTTT.

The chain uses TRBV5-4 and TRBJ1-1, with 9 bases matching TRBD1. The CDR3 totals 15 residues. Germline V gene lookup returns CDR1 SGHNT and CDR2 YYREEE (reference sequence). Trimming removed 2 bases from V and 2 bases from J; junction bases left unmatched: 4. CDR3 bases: TGTGCCAGCAGCTTACAGGGACAGGGCAACACTGAAGCTTTCTTT. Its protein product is CASSLQGQGNTEAFF.

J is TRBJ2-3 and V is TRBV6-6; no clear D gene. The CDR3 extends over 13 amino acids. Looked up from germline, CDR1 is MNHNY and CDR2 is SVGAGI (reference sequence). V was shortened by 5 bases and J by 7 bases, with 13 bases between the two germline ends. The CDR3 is CASSEYRLNTQYF. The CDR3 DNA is TGTGCCAGCAGTGAGTACAGATTAAATACGCAGTATTTT.

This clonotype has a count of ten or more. The CDR3 loop is CASSSTGRRYEQYV. The CDR3 DNA reads as TGTGCCAGCAGCTCAACAGGGAGGCGGTACGAGCAGTACGTC. The chain is built from TRBV7-2 and TRBJ2-7, with D tentatively TRBD1 or TRBD2 (6 bases each). There are 14 residues in the CDR3. The V gene's germline CDR1 is SGHTA and CDR2 FQGNSA. Trimming removed 4 bases from V and 4 bases from J, with 14 bases in between.

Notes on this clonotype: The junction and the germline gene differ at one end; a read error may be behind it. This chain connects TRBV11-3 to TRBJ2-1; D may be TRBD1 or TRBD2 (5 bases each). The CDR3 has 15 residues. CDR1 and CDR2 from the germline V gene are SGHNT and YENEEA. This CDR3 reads CANSFGTDTETEQFF. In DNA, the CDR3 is TGTGCCAACAGCTTCGGGACGGACACCGAGACTGAGCAGTTCTTC. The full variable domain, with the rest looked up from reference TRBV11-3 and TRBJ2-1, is EAGVVQSPRYKIIEKKQPVAFWCNPISGHNTLYWYLQNLGQGPELLIRYENEEAVDDSQLPKDRFSAERLKGVDSTLKIQPAELGDSAVYLCANSFGTDTETEQFFGPGTRLTVL.

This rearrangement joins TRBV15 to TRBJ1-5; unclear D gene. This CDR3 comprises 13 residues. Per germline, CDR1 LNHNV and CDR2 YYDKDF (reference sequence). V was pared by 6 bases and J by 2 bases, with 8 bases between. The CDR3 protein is CATRGYGNQPQHF. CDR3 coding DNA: TGTGCCACCAGAGGGTATGGCAATCAGCCCCAGCATTTT.

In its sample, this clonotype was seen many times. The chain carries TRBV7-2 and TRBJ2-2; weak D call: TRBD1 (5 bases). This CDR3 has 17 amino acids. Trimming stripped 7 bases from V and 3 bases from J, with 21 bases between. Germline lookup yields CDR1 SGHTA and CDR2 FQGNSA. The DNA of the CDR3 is TGTGCCAGCACATTGGGGTTAAGGGAAGGGGACACCGGGGAGCTGTTTTTT. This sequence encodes CASTLGLREGDTGELFF.

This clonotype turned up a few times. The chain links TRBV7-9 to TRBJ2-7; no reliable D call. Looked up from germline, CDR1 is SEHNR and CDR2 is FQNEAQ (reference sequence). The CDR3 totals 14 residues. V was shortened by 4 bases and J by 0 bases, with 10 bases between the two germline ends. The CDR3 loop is CASSSDESSYEQYF. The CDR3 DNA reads TGTGCCAGCAGCTCGGACGAGAGCTCCTACGAGCAGTACTTC.

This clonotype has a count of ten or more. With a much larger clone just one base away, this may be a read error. CDR3 nucleotides: TGTGCCAGCAGGCCGACAGGGGCCTATGGCTACACCTTC. Translating it yields CASRPTGAYGYTF. This chain connects TRBV7-6 to TRBJ1-2; 8 bases are a match to TRBD1. The CDR3 is 13 amino acids. V was pared by 6 bases and J by 4 bases, with 4 bases of the junction left unmatched. Germline loops: CDR1 SGHVS, CDR2 FNYEAQ.

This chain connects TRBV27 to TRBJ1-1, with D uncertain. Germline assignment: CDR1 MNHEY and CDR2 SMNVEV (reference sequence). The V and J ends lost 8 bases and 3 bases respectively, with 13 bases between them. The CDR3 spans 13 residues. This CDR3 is CASGLIGDTEAFF. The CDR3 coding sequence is TGTGCCAGCGGATTAATAGGAGACACTGAAGCTTTCTTT.

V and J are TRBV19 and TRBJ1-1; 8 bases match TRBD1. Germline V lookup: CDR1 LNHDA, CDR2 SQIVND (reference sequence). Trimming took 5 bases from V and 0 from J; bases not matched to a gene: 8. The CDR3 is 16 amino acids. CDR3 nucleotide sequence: TGTGCCAGTAGTGTTCGGGACAGGCTTTTGAACACTGAAGCTTTCTTT. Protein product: CASSVRDRLLNTEAFF. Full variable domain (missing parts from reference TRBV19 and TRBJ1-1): DGGITQSPKYLFRKEGQNVTLSCEQNLNHDAMYWYRQDPGQGLRLIYYSQIVNDFQKGDIAEGYSVSREKKESFPLTVTSAQKNPTAFYLCASSVRDRLLNTEAFFGQGTRLTVV.

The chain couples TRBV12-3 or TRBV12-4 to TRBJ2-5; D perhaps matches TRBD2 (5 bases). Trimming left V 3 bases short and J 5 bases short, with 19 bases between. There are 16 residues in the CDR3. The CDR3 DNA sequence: TGTGCCAGCAGTTTTGGACGGTCAGAGGGCCAGGAGACCCAGTACTTC. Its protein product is CASSFGRSEGQETQYF.

CDR3: CSAREEAGGWKKTQYF. CDR3 coding DNA: TGCAGTGCTAGAGAGGAGGCGGGGGGGTGGAAGAAGACCCAGTACTTC. This chain connects TRBV20-1 to TRBJ2-5, with TRBD2 matching over 9 bases. Per the germline V gene, CDR1 is DFQATT and CDR2 is SNEGSKA (reference sequence). This CDR3 is 16 amino acids long. V was pared by 0 bases and J by 6 bases, with 11 bases of the junction left unmatched.